Listed below are T cell receptor beta chains from one sample, sequenced in a study of blood T cell repertoires in COVID-19. Assay: immunoSEQ multiplex PCR; the TCRdb copy retains only in-frame clones and omits some. Among 80,000 to 90,000 clones listed, over 75% were seen once. Sequenced input: peripheral blood. These receptors were obtained from a woman in her 70s with acute or convalescent COVID-19. CDR3s include the opening cysteine and the closing phenylalanine or tryptophan. A D gene is named only where the DNA matches it firmly. Size is omitted from some rows. Given values are once, few, many or a class for expanded clones.

V gene	J gene	D gene	clone size	CDR3 protein	CDR3 DNA
TRBV4-1	TRBJ1-2	TRBD1	.	CASSQDWDRFSYGYTF	TGCGCCAGCAGCCAAGATTGGGACAGGTTTTCCTATGGCTACACCTTC
TRBV27	TRBJ1-5	.	.	CASREAGNNQPQHF	TGTGCCAGCAGGGAGGCTGGGAACAATCAGCCCCAGCATTTT
TRBV6-2/TRBV6-3	TRBJ1-1	.	.	CASSYTQIEAFF	TGTGCCAGCAGTTACACACAAATTGAAGCTTTCTTT
TRBV10-1	TRBJ2-3	.	.	CASSGGRRSTDTQYF	TGCGCCAGCAGTGGTGGGCGACGAAGCACAGATACGCAGTATTTT
TRBV7-2	TRBJ2-3	TRBD2	.	CASSLGSSGVTDTQYF	TGTGCCAGCAGCTTAGGATCTAGCGGGGTTACAGATACGCAGTATTTT
TRBV28	TRBJ1-2	TRBD1	.	CASSPTGGGNYGYTF	TGTGCCAGCAGTCCCACAGGGGGCGGAAACTATGGCTACACCTTC
TRBV5-8	TRBJ1-2	TRBD1	.	CASSLPDRVIGYTF	TGTGCCAGCAGCCTGCCCGACAGGGTCATTGGCTACACCTTC
TRBV19	TRBJ1-2	.	.	CASSIGPQVGGYTF	TGTGCCAGTAGTATCGGTCCCCAGGTGGGTGGCTACACCTTC
TRBV4-3	TRBJ2-2	TRBD2	.	CASSQGSGRNTGELFF	TGCGCCAGCAGCCAAGGTAGCGGGAGAAACACCGGGGAGCTGTTTTTT
TRBV18	TRBJ1-3	.	.	CASSPGELSGNTIYF	TGTGCCAGCTCACCGGGAGAACTCTCTGGAAACACCATATATTTT
TRBV18	TRBJ2-5	.	.	CASSLQVSETQYF	TGTGCCAGCTCACTTCAGGTCTCAGAGACCCAGTACTTC
TRBV7-2	TRBJ2-5	.	.	CASSLALVETQYF	TGTGCCAGCAGCTTAGCCCTCGTAGAGACCCAGTACTTC
TRBV15	TRBJ1-2	.	once	CATSRPLGPEPHGYTF	TGTGCCACCAGCAGACCCTTGGGCCCGGAACCACATGGCTACACCTTC
TRBV5-1	TRBJ2-3	TRBD2	.	CASSLDLADTDTQYF	TGCGCCAGCAGCTTGGATCTAGCGGACACAGATACGCAGTATTTT
TRBV24-1	TRBJ1-5	.	.	CATSEEGSYQPQHF	TGTGCCACCAGTGAGGAGGGCTCCTATCAGCCCCAGCATTTT
TRBV2	TRBJ1-5	.	.	CASSEDSNSNQPQHF	TGTGCCAGCAGTGAAGACAGTAATAGCAATCAGCCCCAGCATTTT
TRBV5-1	TRBJ2-2	.	.	CASSSRLQGSGELFF	TGCGCCAGCAGCTCGAGGCTCCAGGGGTCCGGGGAGCTGTTTTTT
TRBV6-5	TRBJ2-3	.	few	CASSYSRLGATQYF	TGTGCCAGCAGTTACTCGCGGCTTGGGGCTACGCAGTATTTT
TRBV6-2/TRBV6-3	TRBJ1-4	TRBD1	once	CASSYPRTGGNEKLFF	TGTGCCAGCAGTTACCCGCGGACAGGGGGTAATGAAAAACTGTTTTTT
TRBV6-4	TRBJ2-2	.	.	CASSEWGLDTGELFF	TGTGCCAGCAGTGAGTGGGGGCTGGACACCGGGGAGCTGTTTTTT
TRBV11-3	TRBJ2-2	TRBD1	.	CASSLDLSGTGVAGELFF	TGTGCCAGCAGCTTAGACTTGTCAGGGACAGGGGTAGCCGGGGAGCTGTTTTTT
TRBV3-1/TRBV3-2	TRBJ1-3	.	.	CASSQDVVRGGTIYF	TGTGCCAGCAGCCAAGATGTCGTGAGGGGGGGCACCATATATTTT
TRBV7-2	TRBJ2-1	TRBD1	.	CASGQGYNEQFF	TGTGCCAGCGGACAGGGATACAATGAGCAGTTCTTC
TRBV7-9	TRBJ1-1	.	.	CASRTKQVNTEAFF	TGTGCCAGCAGGACGAAACAGGTGAACACTGAAGCTTTCTTT
TRBV3-1/TRBV3-2	TRBJ1-2	TRBD1	.	CASSPRAGGLTNYGYTF	TGTGCCAGCAGCCCTCGAGCAGGGGGCTTAACTAACTATGGCTACACCTTC
TRBV18	TRBJ1-2	TRBD1	.	CASSRGDSFYGYTF	TGTGCCAGCTCACGGGGGGACAGTTTCTATGGCTACACCTTC
TRBV5-8	TRBJ2-5	TRBD1	once	CASSWRGQGQETQYF	TGTGCCAGCAGCTGGAGGGGACAGGGACAAGAGACCCAGTACTTC
TRBV9	TRBJ2-2	TRBD1	.	CASSVAQGGGTGELFF	TGTGCCAGCAGCGTAGCACAGGGGGGAGGCACCGGGGAGCTGTTTTTT
TRBV6-5	TRBJ1-6	.	.	CAGRRPNSPLHF	TGTGCCGGCAGGCGGCCTAATTCACCCCTCCACTTT